This section outlines one TCR beta chain sequence together with its context. Germline V gives CDR1 MRHNA, CDR2 SNTAGT. This CDR3 is 14 amino acids long. V lost 3 bases, J lost 2 bases, and 9 bases lay in between. Original handling: Reference gene primer amplification in the assay estimated nucleated cell counts. Assay: immunoSEQ multiplex PCR; the TCRdb copy retains only in-frame clones and omits some. The V and J calls and clone size come from that table; D and trimming were worked out from the DNA. The top ten clones hold around 7.9% of a sample with around 250,000 clones, over 70% of them seen once. These data originate in a study of blood T cell repertoires in COVID-19. Study-level information: Samples taken during acute and convalescent COVID-19 were collected in the United States, Italy and Spain.

Sample: peripheral blood. The gene calls are TRBV6-4 and TRBJ2-3; D is uncertain. The sequence came from a man between 40 and 49 years old with active or convalescent COVID-19. In DNA, the CDR3 is TGTGCCAGCAGTGATTTGGGCAACACAGATACGCAGTATTTT. The encoded protein is CASSDLGNTDTQYF.